This TCR beta chain was captured by sequencing in a study of STAT5B mutations in CD4+ large granular lymphocyte leukemia. Assay used: immunoSEQ multiplex PCR; TCRdb lists only in-frame clones, some missing. The sample comprises tens of thousands of clones, 55% to 75% of which are singletons, and about 0.6% rests with the top ten. Looked up from germline, CDR1 is MRHNA and CDR2 is SNTAGT. J was trimmed by 1 base and V by 6 bases; bases with no gene match: 7. The CDR3 is made up of 15 amino acids. Sequenced material: CD4+ T cells from blood buffy coats. The sequence came from a human donor in good health. J is TRBJ2-3 and V is TRBV6-4; 7 bases are a match to TRBD1. CDR3 in amino acids: CASRKTGSGTDTQYF. CDR3 bases: TGTGCCAGCAGAAAGACAGGGAGTGGCACAGATACGCAGTATTTT.